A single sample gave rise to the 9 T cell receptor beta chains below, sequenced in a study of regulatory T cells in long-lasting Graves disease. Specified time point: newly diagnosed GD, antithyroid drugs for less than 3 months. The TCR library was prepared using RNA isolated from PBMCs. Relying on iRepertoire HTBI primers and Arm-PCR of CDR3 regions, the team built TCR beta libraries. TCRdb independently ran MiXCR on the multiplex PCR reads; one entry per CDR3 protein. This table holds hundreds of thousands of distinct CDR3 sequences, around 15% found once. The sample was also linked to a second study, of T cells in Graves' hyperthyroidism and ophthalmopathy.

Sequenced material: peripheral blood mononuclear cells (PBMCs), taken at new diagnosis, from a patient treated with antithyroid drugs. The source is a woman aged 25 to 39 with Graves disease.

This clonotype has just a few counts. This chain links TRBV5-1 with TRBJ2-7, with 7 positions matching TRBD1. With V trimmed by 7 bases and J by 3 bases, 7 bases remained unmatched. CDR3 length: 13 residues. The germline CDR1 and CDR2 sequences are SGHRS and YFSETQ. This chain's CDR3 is CASGSDRNYEQYF. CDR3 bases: TGCGCCAGCGGGTCGGACAGGAACTACGAGCAGTACTTC.

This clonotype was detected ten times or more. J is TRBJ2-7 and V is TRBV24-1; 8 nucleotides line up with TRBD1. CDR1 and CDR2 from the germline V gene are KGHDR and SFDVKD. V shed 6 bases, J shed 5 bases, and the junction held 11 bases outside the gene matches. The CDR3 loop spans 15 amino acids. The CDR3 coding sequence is TGTGCCACCAGTCCTTCGGACAGGGTCTCGAACGAGCAGTACTTC. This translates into CATSPSDRVSNEQYF.

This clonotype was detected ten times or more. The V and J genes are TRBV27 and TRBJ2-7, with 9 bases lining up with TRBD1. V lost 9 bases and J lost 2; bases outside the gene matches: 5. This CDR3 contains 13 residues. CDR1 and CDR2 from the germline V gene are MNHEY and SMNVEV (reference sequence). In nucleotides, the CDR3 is TGTGCCAGTACCGGACAGGGGACCTACGAGCAGTACTTC. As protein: CASTGQGTYEQYF.

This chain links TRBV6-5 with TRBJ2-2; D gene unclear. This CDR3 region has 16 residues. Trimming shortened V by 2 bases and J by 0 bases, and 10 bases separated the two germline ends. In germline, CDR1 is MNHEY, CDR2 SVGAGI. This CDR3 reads CASSYEVTANTGELFF. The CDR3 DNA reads TGTGCCAGCAGTTACGAAGTGACGGCGAACACCGGGGAGCTGTTTTTT.

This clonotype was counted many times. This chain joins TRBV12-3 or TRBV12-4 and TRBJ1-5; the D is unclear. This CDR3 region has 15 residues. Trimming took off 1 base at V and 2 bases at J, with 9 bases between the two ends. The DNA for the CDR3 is TGTGCCAGCAGTTTAGGGGGTTTCGGCAATCAGCCCCAGCATTTT. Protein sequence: CASSLGGFGNQPQHF.

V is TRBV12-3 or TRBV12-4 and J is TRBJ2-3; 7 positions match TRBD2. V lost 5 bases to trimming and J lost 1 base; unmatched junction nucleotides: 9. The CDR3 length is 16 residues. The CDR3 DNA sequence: TGTGCCAGCAGTCCCCCGTCCAGCGGGGGCACAGATACGCAGTATTTT. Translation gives CASSPPSSGGTDTQYF.

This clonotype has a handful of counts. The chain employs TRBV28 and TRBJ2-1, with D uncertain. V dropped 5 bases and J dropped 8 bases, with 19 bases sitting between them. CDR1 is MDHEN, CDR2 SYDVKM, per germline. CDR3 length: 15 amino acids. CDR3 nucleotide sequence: TGTGCCAGCAGTCCGAAATTGCGCGGTACACATGAGCAGTTCTTC. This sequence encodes CASSPKLRGTHEQFF.

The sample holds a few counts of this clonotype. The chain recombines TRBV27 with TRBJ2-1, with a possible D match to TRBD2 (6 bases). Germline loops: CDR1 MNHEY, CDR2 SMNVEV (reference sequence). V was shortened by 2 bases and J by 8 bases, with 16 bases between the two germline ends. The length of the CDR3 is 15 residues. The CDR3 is CASSLKAGGLHEQFF. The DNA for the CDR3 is TGTGCCAGCAGTTTAAAAGCGGGTGGTCTCCATGAGCAGTTCTTC.

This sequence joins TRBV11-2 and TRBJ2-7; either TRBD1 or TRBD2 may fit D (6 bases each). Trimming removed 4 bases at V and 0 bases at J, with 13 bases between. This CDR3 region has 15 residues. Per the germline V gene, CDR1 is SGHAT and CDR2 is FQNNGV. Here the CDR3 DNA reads TGTGCCAGCAGCTGGGGGGCTGGAGGCTCCTACGAGCAGTACTTC. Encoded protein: CASSWGAGGSYEQYF.